The source of this T cell receptor beta chain is a study of cytomegalovirus exposure and HLA in healthy donors. Across the whole study: The approximately 100 million unique TCR beta sequences, from roughly 170 million T cells, were found by an earlier analysis.

V lost 4 bases and J 5 bases, leaving 12 bases between the germline ends. Germline loops: CDR1 SGHDT, CDR2 YYEEEE. The CDR3 length is 14 residues. This clone was observed a few times. Its antigen is unknown. PCR employed 60 Vbeta and 13 Jbeta primers. Assay: immunoSEQ multiplex PCR; the TCRdb copy retains only in-frame clones and omits some. Of around 190,000 clones detected, 79% appear once; the ten largest clones hold 0.69%. Study-wide results and caveats: Some TCR beta chains (roughly 150 of them) were listed as cytomegalovirus-associated.

V and J are TRBV5-6 and TRBJ1-4; maybe TRBD1 (5 bases). This sequence was found in a woman between 40 and 55 years old in good health and CMV-seronegative. Source material: PBMCs. CDR3 in amino acids: CASSKGQPNEKLFF. The CDR3 DNA reads as TGTGCCAGCAGCAAGGGGCAGCCCAATGAAAAACTGTTTTTT.